The 28 T cell receptor beta chains below all came from one sample that was sequenced in a study of T-cell memory formation after mild COVID-19. TCRdb reanalysed the 5' RACE reads using MiXCR and keeps one entry per CDR3 protein. The sample yields hundreds of thousands of distinct CDR3 sequences, around a sixth seen once. Sequencing was carried out using PBMCs or a T cell subset sorted from them (not recorded which). These receptors were taken from an adult woman who had mild COVID-19 (a few samples of this study predate the infection). Cell type and time point are not known.

This chain uses TRBV13 with TRBJ2-1, with TRBD1 matching over 11 bases. There are 16 residues in the CDR3. The J segment lost 8 bases and the V segment lost 5 bases, leaving 11 bases of the junction unmatched. Germline CDR1 reads PRHDT; CDR2 reads FYEKMQ (reference sequence). The CDR3 DNA reads TGTGCCAGCAGCCAACGGGGACAGGGGGTAAACTATGAGCAGTTCTTC. Its translation is CASSQRGQGVNYEQFF.

There are a few counts of this clonotype. The chain links TRBV4-1 to TRBJ2-1; D remains unclear. V lost 1 base, J lost 8 bases, and 12 bases lay in between. The CDR3 loop spans 14 amino acids. The germline gives CDR1 MGHRA, CDR2 YSYEKL. Here the CDR3 DNA reads TGCGCCAGCAGCCAAGGTGTCAGTATGGATGAGCAGTTCTTC. This codes for CASSQGVSMDEQFF.

This chain connects TRBV11-2 to TRBJ2-1; 8 nucleotides align to TRBD2. CDR3 length: 14 amino acids. The germline V gene encodes CDR1 SGHAT and CDR2 FQNNGV. J gave up 4 bases and V 4 bases, and 3 bases lay outside the gene matches. CDR3 bases: TGTGCCAGCAGCTCGGGACTAGAGTACAATGAGCAGTTCTTC. It yields the protein CASSSGLEYNEQFF.

J is TRBJ2-2 and V is TRBV5-4; D is perhaps TRBD1 (6 bases). In germline, CDR1 is SGHNT, CDR2 YYREEE (reference sequence). Trimming removed 1 base at V and 6 bases at J, with 13 bases between. The length of the CDR3 is 15 residues. The CDR3 spells CASSLTGPFSGELFF. DNA of the CDR3: TGTGCCAGCAGCTTGACAGGGCCATTTTCCGGGGAGCTGTTTTTT.

This clonotype has ten or more counts. The rearrangement links TRBV6-5 to TRBJ2-3; possibly TRBD1 for D (6 bases). V dropped 4 bases and J dropped 4 bases, with 12 bases sitting between them. Germline V gene sequence: CDR1 MNHEY, CDR2 SVGAGI. The CDR3 runs to 14 residues. CDR3 nucleotides: TGTGCCAGCAGTTCCCGGGACATCGCAGATACGCAGTATTTT. Translation gives CASSSRDIADTQYF.

A few counts support this clonotype. V is TRBV5-1 and J is TRBJ2-3, with TRBD1 as a possible D gene (5 bases). In germline, CDR1 is SGHRS, CDR2 YFSETQ. With 4 bases removed from V and 3 bases from J, the gap between germline ends came to 18 bases. The CDR3 is made up of 16 amino acids. The CDR3 here is CASSERPTGGTDTQYF. The CDR3 nucleotides are TGCGCCAGCAGCGAACGACCCACAGGTGGGACAGATACGCAGTATTTT.

There are many counts of this clonotype. J is TRBJ2-3 and V is TRBV7-6; perhaps D is TRBD1 or TRBD2 (6 bases each). Trimming pared 4 bases from V and 2 bases from J, leaving 13 bases between. Germline V lookup: CDR1 SGHVS, CDR2 FNYEAQ. The CDR3 covers 15 residues. The CDR3, as DNA: TGTGCCAGCAGCTCTCCGGGGGACAACACAGATACGCAGTATTTT. This sequence encodes CASSSPGDNTDTQYF.

There are many counts of this clonotype. The J gene is TRBJ2-3, the V gene TRBV4-3; D may be TRBD2 (6 bases). CDR3 size: 18 residues. The germline V gene has CDR1 LGHNA and CDR2 YSLEER. Trimming removed 0 bases at V and 3 bases at J, with 19 bases between. DNA for the CDR3: TGCGCCAGCAGCCAAGATGGGTCCTGGGACTTGGGGACAGATACGCAGTATTTT. This translates into CASSQDGSWDLGTDTQYF.

This clonotype was recorded a few times. The chain joins TRBV18 to TRBJ1-1, with 8 bases matching TRBD1. V dropped 7 bases and J dropped 5; count of bases not matched to a gene: 9. This CDR3 contains 14 residues. Germline V lookup: CDR1 KGHSH, CDR2 LQKENI. CDR3: CASCQGAPRTEAFF. Here the CDR3 DNA reads TGTGCCAGCTGCCAGGGGGCGCCGCGGACTGAAGCTTTCTTT.

This chain's CDR3 is CASSLGGHGVNSPLHF. The CDR3 DNA reads TGCGCCAGCAGCTTGGGCGGCCACGGGGTAAATTCACCCCTCCACTTT. This chain uses TRBV5-1 with TRBJ1-6; D unclear. The CDR3 spans 16 residues. Trimming removed 0 bases at V and 7 bases at J, with 14 bases between. Looked up from germline, CDR1 is SGHRS and CDR2 is YFSETQ.

The chain recombines TRBV5-5 with TRBJ2-3; 9 nucleotides agree with TRBD1. Losses at the gene ends were 3 bases for V and 1 base for J; bases not matched to a gene: 6. This CDR3 contains 16 residues. Germline values: CDR1 SGHKS, CDR2 YYEKEE (reference sequence). The CDR3 protein is CASSYLQGAGTDTQYF. The DNA for the CDR3 is TGTGCCAGCAGCTACCTACAGGGGGCAGGCACAGATACGCAGTATTTT.

V and J are TRBV30 and TRBJ2-2, with 10 bases fitting TRBD2. Unmatched junction bases numbered 5, after V lost 3 bases and J lost 7 bases. CDR1 GTSNPN and CDR2 SVGIG come from the germline V gene (reference sequence). The CDR3 spans 14 residues. The CDR3 sequence: CAWSLAGAVGELFF. The DNA for the CDR3 is TGTGCCTGGAGCCTAGCGGGAGCTGTCGGGGAGCTGTTTTTT.

The chain joins TRBV18 to TRBJ2-1; tentatively, D is TRBD2 (6 bases). CDR3 length: 16 amino acids. The V gene lost 3 bases and the J gene lost 6 bases, with 18 bases spanning the gap. The germline gives CDR1 KGHSH, CDR2 LQKENI. CDR3 residues: CASSPPPGLPINEQFF. CDR3 coding DNA: TGTGCCAGCTCACCCCCACCGGGACTGCCTATCAATGAGCAGTTCTTC.

The J gene is TRBJ1-3, the V gene TRBV7-6, with TRBD1 as a possible D gene (6 bases). Germline V gives CDR1 SGHVS, CDR2 FNYEAQ. V lost 7 bases and J lost 1, with 14 bases in between. The CDR3 is 15 residues long. The CDR3 DNA sequence: TGTGCCAGCACCCGAGGGGGGCAATCTGGAAACACCATATATTTT. Amino acid sequence: CASTRGGQSGNTIYF.

This clonotype was recorded a few times. The chain has TRBV19 and TRBJ1-1, with D possibly being TRBD1 (5 bases). This CDR3 region has 12 residues. V dropped 10 bases and J dropped 1 base, with 10 bases sitting between them. The germline gives CDR1 LNHDA, CDR2 SQIVND (reference sequence). The CDR3 here is CATIQGNTEAFF. DNA of the CDR3: TGTGCCACCATTCAGGGGAACACTGAAGCTTTCTTT.

This chain links TRBV7-6 with TRBJ2-3; D might be TRBD1 (6 bases). This CDR3 is built from 15 residues. Trimming took 2 bases from V and 4 from J, leaving 13 bases between them. Germline CDR1 SGHVS, CDR2 FNYEAQ. CDR3 sequence: CASSLRGWTPDTQYF. CDR3 bases: TGTGCCAGCAGCTTAAGGGGGTGGACGCCAGATACGCAGTATTTT.

This clonotype was detected only a few times. The chain links TRBV4-3 to TRBJ2-2, with D maybe TRBD2 (6 bases). The CDR3 totals 16 residues. Germline V CDR1 and CDR2: LGHNA, YSLEER. Trimming removed 0 bases at V and 6 bases at J, with 14 bases between. The CDR3 spells CASSQDTRLVSGELFF. The CDR3 DNA is TGCGCCAGCAGCCAAGATACGAGACTAGTGTCCGGGGAGCTGTTTTTT.

V is TRBV29-1 and J is TRBJ1-2; a possible D gene is TRBD1 (6 bases). This CDR3 has 11 amino acids. Trimming took off 3 bases at V and 9 bases at J, with 11 bases between the two ends. Looked up from germline, CDR1 is SQVTM and CDR2 is ANQGSEA. CDR3 in amino acids: CSVEEGERYTF. In nucleotides, the CDR3 is TGCAGCGTTGAGGAGGGGGAACGCTACACCTTC.

This clonotype showed up just a few times. The rearrangement uses TRBV30 and TRBJ2-1; a possible D gene is TRBD1 (5 bases). Trimming removed 0 bases from V and 10 bases from J, with 25 bases in between. CDR1 is GTSNPN and CDR2 is SVGIG in the germline V gene (reference sequence). The CDR3 runs to 17 residues. CDR3 nucleotide sequence: TGTGCCTGGAGTGTACAAGTTGTGAAGACAGCCCCATACGAGCAGTTCTTC. It yields the protein CAWSVQVVKTAPYEQFF.

This clonotype has a handful of counts. The V call is TRBV18, the J call TRBJ1-1; 11 bases are shared with TRBD1. Per the germline V gene, CDR1 is KGHSH and CDR2 is LQKENI. The J segment lost 7 bases and the V segment lost 4 bases, leaving 8 bases of the junction unmatched. The CDR3 runs to 15 residues. The CDR3 loop is CASSLSGQGEVEAFF. CDR3 nucleotides: TGTGCCAGCTCACTGTCGGGACAGGGGGAGGTTGAAGCTTTCTTT.

This chain connects TRBV7-9 to TRBJ2-1; 10 nucleotides align to TRBD2. Trimming took 5 bases from V and 5 from J; bases not matched to a gene: 9. The germline V gene has CDR1 SEHNR and CDR2 FQNEAQ (reference sequence). The CDR3 totals 16 residues. The CDR3 loop reads CASSLRTSGDHNEQFF. For the CDR3, the DNA is TGTGCCAGCAGCCTCCGGACTAGCGGAGATCACAATGAGCAGTTCTTC.

This clonotype appeared a single time. The chain employs TRBV28 and TRBJ1-4; D might be TRBD1 (5 bases). Trimming left V 7 bases short and J 7 bases short, with 16 bases between. CDR1 is MDHEN and CDR2 is SYDVKM in the germline V gene. This CDR3 region has 14 residues. CDR3 bases: TGTGCCAGCAACTTACAGGCCCGACCTGAAAAACTGTTTTTT. Translation gives CASNLQARPEKLFF.

The V and J genes are TRBV20-1 and TRBJ1-2; D is ambiguous. V was cut by 6 bases and J by 1 base, with 12 bases left in between. CDR3 length: 13 residues. Germline V lookup: CDR1 DFQATT, CDR2 SNEGSKA (reference sequence). The DNA of the CDR3 is TGCAGTGCGTTAGGCGACTTTAACTATGGCTACACCTTC. Translating it yields CSALGDFNYGYTF.

This clonotype was seen a few times. The V and J genes are TRBV5-1 and TRBJ1-1, with D perhaps TRBD1 (5 bases). Germline V gives CDR1 SGHRS, CDR2 YFSETQ. The CDR3 covers 15 residues. V shed 0 bases and J shed 5 bases, with 14 bases lying between them. CDR3 protein: CASSLGRDLRTEAFF. CDR3 nucleotides: TGCGCCAGCAGCTTGGGTAGGGACTTGAGGACTGAAGCTTTCTTT.

The chain has TRBV29-1 and TRBJ2-3, with 7 bases fitting TRBD2. J gave up 4 bases and V 7 bases, and 14 bases lay outside the gene matches. Germline V gives CDR1 SQVTM, CDR2 ANQGSEA. The CDR3 extends over 15 amino acids. The CDR3 coding sequence is TGCAGCGCCCTTTGGGCTAGCGGTCGGGCAGATACGCAGTATTTT. Its translation is CSALWASGRADTQYF.

The rearrangement uses TRBV6-6 and TRBJ1-2; TRBD1 aligns across 9 bases. The V segment lost 6 bases and the J segment 6 bases; nucleotides outside the gene matches: 5. This CDR3 comprises 13 residues. Germline-derived CDR1 and CDR2 are MNHNY and SVGAGI (reference sequence). This CDR3 reads CASRPDRGDGYTF. The DNA of the CDR3 is TGTGCCAGCAGGCCAGACAGGGGGGATGGCTACACCTTC.

V usage is TRBV3-1 and J usage is TRBJ1-1, with D perhaps matching TRBD1 (6 bases). From germline, CDR1 is LGHDT and CDR2 YNNKEL (reference sequence). CDR3 length: 12 residues. The CDR3, as DNA: TGTGCTACAGGGACGGCGGGTTTGGAAGCTTTCTTT. Residues: CATGTAGLEAFF.

This clonotype was picked up one time. J is TRBJ1-1 and V is TRBV11-3, with D possibly TRBD1 on 5 matching bases. CDR1 is SGHNT, CDR2 YENEEA, per germline. The CDR3 is 13 residues long. Between the trimmed V and J ends, which lost 3 bases and 3 bases, there was a span of 8 bases. Here the CDR3 DNA reads TGTGCCAGCAGCTTCCGGGACTACACTGAAGCTTTCTTT. As protein: CASSFRDYTEAFF.